Below are 14 T cell receptor beta chains sequenced from a single sample in a study of T cell changes during pregnancy in multiple sclerosis (dated by TCRdb to the late 2010s). The library was produced with the immunoSEQ multiplex PCR assay. Not all clones reach the TCRdb copy of this immuneACCESS table, which keeps in-frame sequences only. Checked studies attribute under half of the gap to unresolved V genes and leave the rest unexplained. Present in this sample are approximately 34,000 clones, about nine tenths of which were seen just once. About 12% of the sample is held by the ten biggest clonotypes. The sample consisted of CD8+ T cells from peripheral blood mononuclear cells, taken in the first trimester of pregnancy. Source of these receptors: a female donor with multiple sclerosis, enrolled in a pregnancy study.

This CDR3 is CASSAAFSQTTNEKLFF. The CDR3 region has the DNA TGTGCCAGCTCAGCCGCTTTCTCGCAGACAACTAATGAAAAACTGTTTTTT. This rearrangement joins TRBV18 to TRBJ1-4; no firm D call. This CDR3 region has 17 residues. V lost 5 bases and J 0 bases, leaving 16 bases between the germline ends. Germline CDR1 and CDR2: KGHSH and LQKENI.

The CDR3, as DNA: TGTGCCAGCAGTGACCCCGGACAGGGCTCCTACGAGCAGTACTTC. It translates to CASSDPGQGSYEQYF. The chain combines TRBV28 with TRBJ2-7; 8 nucleotides match TRBD1. CDR1 and CDR2 from the germline V gene are MDHEN and SYDVKM. The CDR3 loop spans 15 amino acids. The V segment lost 5 bases and the J segment 0 bases; nucleotides outside the gene matches: 6.

This chain connects TRBV19 to TRBJ1-5, with D perhaps matching TRBD1 (6 bases). V was clipped by 4 bases and J by 5 bases, with 12 bases between them. CDR3 length equals 14 residues. Germline values: CDR1 LNHDA, CDR2 SQIVND (reference sequence). CDR3 region: CASSTGGLYQPQHF. The CDR3 nucleotides read TGTGCCAGTAGTACGGGGGGCTTGTATCAGCCCCAGCATTTT.

V and J are TRBV19 and TRBJ2-2; 7 bases are a match to TRBD1. Germline trimming cut 7 bases from V and 6 bases from J; bases unmatched to any gene: 8. CDR3 length: 14 residues. CDR1 and CDR2 (germline): LNHDA, SQIVND (reference sequence). The CDR3 here is CASTQGVGAGELFF. CDR3 DNA: TGTGCCAGTACCCAGGGGGTAGGCGCCGGGGAGCTGTTTTTT.

The chain uses TRBV25-1 and TRBJ2-1, with 10 bases matching TRBD2. Germline-derived CDR1 and CDR2 are MGHDK and SYGVNS. V lost 4 bases and J lost 6; bases outside the gene matches: 0. This CDR3 has 13 amino acids. The CDR3 region is CASSASGSNEQFF. CDR3 coding DNA: TGTGCCAGCAGTGCTAGCGGGAGCAATGAGCAGTTCTTC.

This chain links TRBV5-6 with TRBJ2-3; TRBD2 matches 11 bases. This CDR3 spans 18 amino acids. Germline CDR1 reads SGHDT; CDR2 reads YYEEEE. V was clipped by 6 bases and J by 5 bases; unmatched bases: 17. CDR3 in amino acids: CASTMRLAGGPGEDTQYF. The CDR3 region has the DNA TGTGCCAGCACCATGCGGTTAGCGGGAGGGCCAGGTGAAGATACGCAGTATTTT.

The chain combines TRBV27 with TRBJ1-4; the match to TRBD1 covers 7 bases. V gave up 5 bases and J gave up 11 bases; unmatched junction bases: 14. The CDR3 is made up of 15 amino acids. Looked up from germline, CDR1 is MNHEY and CDR2 is SMNVEV (reference sequence). The CDR3 region has the DNA TGTGCCAGCAGTGACCGACAGGGCCGAGGTTTGAAACTGTTTTTT. Its translation is CASSDRQGRGLKLFF.

J is TRBJ2-1 and V is TRBV18, with 7 nucleotides matching TRBD1. The J segment lost 3 bases and the V segment lost 6 bases, leaving 11 bases of the junction unmatched. There are 16 residues in the CDR3. Germline V CDR1 and CDR2: KGHSH, LQKENI. As DNA, the CDR3 is TGTGCCAGCTCTGCAGGCCGGGACAGCCACTACAATGAGCAGTTCTTC. Translated: CASSAGRDSHYNEQFF.

V is TRBV6-5 and J is TRBJ1-2; TRBD1 aligns across 10 bases. CDR1 is MNHEY and CDR2 is SVGAGI in the germline V gene. The CDR3 extends over 15 amino acids. The trim removed 6 bases at V and 2 bases at J, leaving 6 bases unmatched. CDR3 in amino acids: CASRIGTGENYGYTF. CDR3 nucleotides: TGTGCCAGCAGGATTGGGACAGGGGAAAACTATGGCTACACCTTC.

V gene TRBV28 combines with J gene TRBJ2-7; 7 bases match TRBD1. Germline V lookup: CDR1 MDHEN, CDR2 SYDVKM. The CDR3 runs 14 residues. The ends lost 5 bases at V and 2 bases at J; junction bases unmatched: 6. As DNA, the CDR3 is TGTGCCAGCAGTGACAGGGACAACCCCTACGAGCAGTACTTC. Residues: CASSDRDNPYEQYF.

The CDR3 DNA reads TGTGCCAGCAGCTCCTGGGGCCTTAACTATGGCTACACCTTC. It translates to CASSSWGLNYGYTF. The V and J genes are TRBV5-6 and TRBJ1-2; tentatively, D is TRBD1 (5 bases). The CDR3 length is 14 residues. CDR1 is SGHDT and CDR2 is YYEEEE in the germline V gene. V was clipped by 3 bases and J by 1 base, with 10 bases between them.

This clone was detected once. V and J are TRBV28 and TRBJ2-5; 8 nucleotides align to TRBD1. Germline V gene sequence: CDR1 MDHEN, CDR2 SYDVKM. Trimming took 6 bases from V and 4 from J; bases not matched to a gene: 10. The CDR3 spans 15 residues. The CDR3 loop is CASSPQGQVLETQYF. DNA of the CDR3: TGTGCCAGCAGCCCGCAGGGACAGGTCCTAGAGACCCAGTACTTC.

This chain connects TRBV5-3 to TRBJ2-1, with D possibly matching TRBD2 (5 bases). TRBV5-3 counts as an open reading frame of uncertain function. V lost 2 bases and J 7 bases, leaving 10 bases between the germline ends. The CDR3 runs 13 residues. The CDR3 loop reads CARSFRSGNEQFF. The CDR3, as DNA: TGTGCCAGAAGCTTCCGCAGCGGTAATGAGCAGTTCTTC.

This clone was observed a single time. The rearrangement uses TRBV6-6 and TRBJ2-2; tentative D call: TRBD2 (5 bases). Germline-derived CDR1 and CDR2 are MNHNY and SVGAGI (reference sequence). The ends were cut back, 3 bases at V and 6 bases at J, with 14 bases in the middle. The CDR3 spans 15 residues. CDR3 amino acids: CASSYVGGEAGELFF. In nucleotides, the CDR3 is TGTGCCAGCAGTTATGTCGGAGGCGAGGCCGGGGAGCTGTTTTTT.